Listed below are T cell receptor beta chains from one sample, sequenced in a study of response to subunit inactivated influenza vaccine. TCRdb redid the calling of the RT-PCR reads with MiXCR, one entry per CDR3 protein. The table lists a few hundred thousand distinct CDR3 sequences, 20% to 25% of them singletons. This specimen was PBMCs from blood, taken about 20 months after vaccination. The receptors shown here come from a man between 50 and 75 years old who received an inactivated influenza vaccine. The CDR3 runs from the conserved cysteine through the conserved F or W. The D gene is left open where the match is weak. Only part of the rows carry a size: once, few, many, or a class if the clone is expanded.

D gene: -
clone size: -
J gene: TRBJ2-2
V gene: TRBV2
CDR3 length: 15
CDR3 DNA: TGTGCCAGCAGTGTCGTTGGGGGCTACACCGGGGAGCTGTTTTTT
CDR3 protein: CASSVVGGYTGELFF

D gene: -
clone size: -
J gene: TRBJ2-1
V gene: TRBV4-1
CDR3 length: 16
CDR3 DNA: TGCGCCAGCAGCCAAGTCCGGGGTGGCCCGGGGTATGAGCAGTTCTTC
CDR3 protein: CASSQVRGGPGYEQFF

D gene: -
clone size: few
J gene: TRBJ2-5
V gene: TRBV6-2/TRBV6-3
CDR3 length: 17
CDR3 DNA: TGTGCCAGCAGTTACAGCTTGGGAGTGGCTAAACAAGAGACCCAGTACTTC
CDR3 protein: CASSYSLGVAKQETQYF

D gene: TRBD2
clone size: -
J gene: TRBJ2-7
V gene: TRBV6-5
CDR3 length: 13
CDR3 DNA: TGTGCCAGCACTTTCAGCGGGGGATACGAGCAGTACTTC
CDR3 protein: CASTFSGGYEQYF

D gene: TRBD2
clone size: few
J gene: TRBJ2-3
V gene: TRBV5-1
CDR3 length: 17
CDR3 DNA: TGCGCCAGCAGCTTGCGGCCAGCGGGGGAACTCACAGATACGCAGTATTTT
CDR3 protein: CASSLRPAGELTDTQYF

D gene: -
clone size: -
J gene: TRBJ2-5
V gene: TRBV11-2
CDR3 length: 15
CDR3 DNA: TGTGCCAGCAGCTTAGATCTTGGGGGGAAAGAGACCCAGTACTTC
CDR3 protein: CASSLDLGGKETQYF

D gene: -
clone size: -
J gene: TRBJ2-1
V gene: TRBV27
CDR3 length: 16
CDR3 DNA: TGTGCCAGCAGCCTTTACCTCAACCCACCCTACAATGAGCAGTTCTTC
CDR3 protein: CASSLYLNPPYNEQFF

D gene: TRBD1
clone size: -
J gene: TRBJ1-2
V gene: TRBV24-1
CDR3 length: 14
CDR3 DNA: TGTGCCACCAGTTCAGCGGACAGGGGAGGAGGCTACACCTTC
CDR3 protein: CATSSADRGGGYTF

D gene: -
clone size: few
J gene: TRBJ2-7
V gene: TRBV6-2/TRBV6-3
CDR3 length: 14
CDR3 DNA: TGTGCCAGCAACTATTTAGAGGCGTCCTACGAGCAGTACTTC
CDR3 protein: CASNYLEASYEQYF

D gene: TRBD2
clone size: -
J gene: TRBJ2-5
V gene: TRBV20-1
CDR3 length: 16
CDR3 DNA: TGCAGTGCTGCTTCTTCAGGACTAGCGGGAGTAGAGACCCAGTACTTC
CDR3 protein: CSAASSGLAGVETQYF

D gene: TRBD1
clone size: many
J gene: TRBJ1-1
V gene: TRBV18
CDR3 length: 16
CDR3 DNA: TGTGCCAGCTCAGCACAACAGGGGGCGCGTGACACTGAAGCTTTCTTT
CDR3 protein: CASSAQQGARDTEAFF

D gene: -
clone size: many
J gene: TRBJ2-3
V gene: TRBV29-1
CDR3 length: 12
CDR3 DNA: TGCGCGTATGATTGGGGATCAGATACGCAGTATTTT
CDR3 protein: CAYDWGSDTQYF

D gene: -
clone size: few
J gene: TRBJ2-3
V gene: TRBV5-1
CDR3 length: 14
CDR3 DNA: TGCGCCAGCAGCTCCGGACAGAGCACAGATACGCAGTATTTT
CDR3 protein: CASSSGQSTDTQYF

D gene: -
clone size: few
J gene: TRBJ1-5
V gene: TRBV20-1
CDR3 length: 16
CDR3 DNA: TGCAGTGCTAGAGACCCCGCACAGGGAACGACTCAGCCCCAGCATTTT
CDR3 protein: CSARDPAQGTTQPQHF

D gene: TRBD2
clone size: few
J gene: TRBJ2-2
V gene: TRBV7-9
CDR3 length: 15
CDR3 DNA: TGTGCCAGCCGAAGCCCGGGACTAGGAATCGGGGAGCTGTTTTTT
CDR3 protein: CASRSPGLGIGELFF

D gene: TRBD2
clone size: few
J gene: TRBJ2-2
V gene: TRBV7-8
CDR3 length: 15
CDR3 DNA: TGTGCCAGCAGCTTGAGGACTAGCGACAGCGGGGAGCTGTTTTTT
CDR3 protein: CASSLRTSDSGELFF

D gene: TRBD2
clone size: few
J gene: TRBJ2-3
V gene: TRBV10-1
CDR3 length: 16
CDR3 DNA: TGCGCCAGCAGTGAGTCAACTAGCGGGGGCACAGATACGCAGTATTTT
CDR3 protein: CASSESTSGGTDTQYF

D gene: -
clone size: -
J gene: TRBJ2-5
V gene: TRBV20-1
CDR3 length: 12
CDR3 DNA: TGCAGTGCTAGAGATCTCAGGGAGACCCAGTACTTC
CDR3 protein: CSARDLRETQYF

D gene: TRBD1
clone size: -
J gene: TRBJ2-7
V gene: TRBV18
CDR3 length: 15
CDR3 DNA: TGTGCCAGCTCACCTGGGACAGGGAGTCTCTACGAGCAGTACTTC
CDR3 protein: CASSPGTGSLYEQYF

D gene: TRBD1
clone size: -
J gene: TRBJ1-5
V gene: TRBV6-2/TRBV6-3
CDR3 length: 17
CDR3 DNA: TGTGCCAGCAGCCATCCCCCCGACAGGGGCCCTAATCAGCCCCAGCATTTT
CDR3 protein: CASSHPPDRGPNQPQHF

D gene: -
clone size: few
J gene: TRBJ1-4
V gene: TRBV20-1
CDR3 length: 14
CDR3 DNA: TGCAGTGCTAGTCACGACAGTGGGCATGAAAAACTGTTTTTT
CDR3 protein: CSASHDSGHEKLFF

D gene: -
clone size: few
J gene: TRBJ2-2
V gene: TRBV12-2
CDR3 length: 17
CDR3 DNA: TGTGCAAGTCGCTTAGCGGGACTAGCGGGAGGAAAGGGGGAGCTGTTTTTT
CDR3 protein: CASRLAGLAGGKGELFF

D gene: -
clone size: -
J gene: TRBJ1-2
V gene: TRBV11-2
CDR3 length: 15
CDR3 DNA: TGTGCCAGCAGCCGTATCGAGGGCGGCGGCTATGGCTACACCTTC
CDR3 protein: CASSRIEGGGYGYTF

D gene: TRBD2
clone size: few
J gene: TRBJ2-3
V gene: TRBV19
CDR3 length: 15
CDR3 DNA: TGTGCCAGTAGTATGGGACTAGCGGGGGGGCCCGCCCCGTATTTT
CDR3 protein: CASSMGLAGGPAPYF